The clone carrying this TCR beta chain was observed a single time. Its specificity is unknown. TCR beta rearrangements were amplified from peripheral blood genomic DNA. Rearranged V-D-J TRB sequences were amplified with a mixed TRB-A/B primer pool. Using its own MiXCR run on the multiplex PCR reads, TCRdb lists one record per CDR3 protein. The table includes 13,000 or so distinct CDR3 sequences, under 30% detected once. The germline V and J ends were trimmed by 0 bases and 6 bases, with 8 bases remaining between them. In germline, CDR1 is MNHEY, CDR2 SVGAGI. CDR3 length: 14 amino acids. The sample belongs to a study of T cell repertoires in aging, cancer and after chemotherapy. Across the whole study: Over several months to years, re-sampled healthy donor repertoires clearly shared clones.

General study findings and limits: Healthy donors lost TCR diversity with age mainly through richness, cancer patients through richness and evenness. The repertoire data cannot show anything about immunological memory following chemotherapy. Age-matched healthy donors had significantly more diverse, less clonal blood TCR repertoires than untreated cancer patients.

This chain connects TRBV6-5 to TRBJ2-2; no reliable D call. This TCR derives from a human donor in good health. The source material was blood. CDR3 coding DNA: TGTGCCAGCAGTTACTCGCCAGGACCCGGGGAGCTGTTTTTT. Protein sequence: CASSYSPGPGELFF.